A single sample is the source of the 18 T cell receptor beta chains below, sequenced in a study of blood T cell repertoires in COVID-19. The protocol was immunoSEQ multiplex PCR, while the TCRdb copy is restricted to in-frame clones and leaves out a portion. The sample contains about 430,000 clones, about 88% of which appear only once. Sequences were obtained from PBMCs or T cells enriched from blood (not recorded which). These receptors all stem from a woman younger than 35 who had been exposed to COVID-19.

This chain links TRBV7-9 with TRBJ2-5; weak D call: TRBD2 (6 bases). Germline CDR1 SEHNR, CDR2 FQNEAQ (reference sequence). CDR3 length: 15 amino acids. Trimming left V 5 bases short and J 7 bases short, with 20 bases between. The CDR3 sequence: CASSPKAETGRTQYF. CDR3 in DNA: TGTGCCAGCAGCCCCAAGGCAGAGACCGGGAGGACCCAGTACTTC. The full variable domain, with the rest looked up from reference TRBV7-9 and TRBJ2-5, is DTGVSQNPRHKITKRGQNVTFRCDPISEHNRLYWYRQTLGQGPEFLTYFQNEAQLEKSRLLSDRFSAERPKGSFSTLEIQRTEQGDSAMYLCASSPKAETGRTQYFGPGTRLLVL.

This clone has a single count. This rearrangement joins TRBV7-8 to TRBJ2-6; a possible D gene is TRBD1 (6 bases). The V end was cut by 0 bases, the J end by 0 bases, with 6 bases between. This CDR3 spans 16 amino acids. The germline V gene encodes CDR1 SGHVS and CDR2 FQNEAQ. CDR3 nucleotide sequence: TGTGCCAGCAGCTTAGCGGACAGCTCTGGGGCCAACGTCCTGACTTTC. Translation: CASSLADSSGANVLTF.

This sequence joins TRBV15 and TRBJ2-3; 10 positions match TRBD1. J was trimmed by 5 bases and V by 5 bases; bases with no gene match: 7. CDR1 is LNHNV and CDR2 is YYDKDF in the germline V gene (reference sequence). This CDR3 has 15 amino acids. DNA for the CDR3: TGTGCCACCAGCGAAGGACAGGGGGTTGGAGATACGCAGTATTTT. Translating gives CATSEGQGVGDTQYF.

The chain has TRBV27 and TRBJ1-1, with 9 positions matching TRBD1. The CDR3 loop spans 16 amino acids. Trimming took 6 bases from V and 0 from J; bases not matched to a gene: 8. Germline-derived CDR1 and CDR2 are MNHEY and SMNVEV (reference sequence). CDR3: CASSSTGGGMNTEAFF. The CDR3 bases are TGTGCCAGCAGCTCCACAGGGGGCGGGATGAACACTGAAGCTTTCTTT.

This clone turned up a few times. This chain links TRBV7-2 with TRBJ1-2; TRBD1 matches 7 bases. This CDR3 has 14 amino acids. The ends lost 5 bases at V and 8 bases at J; junction bases unmatched: 11. CDR1 is SGHTA, CDR2 FQGNSA, per germline. In DNA form, the CDR3 reads TGTGCCAGCAGCATATCCCGGGACAGCAGGGGCTACACCTTC. This sequence encodes CASSISRDSRGYTF.

The chain uses TRBV7-2 and TRBJ2-3; no reliable D call. The CDR3 spans 13 residues. CDR1 and CDR2 (germline): SGHTA, FQGNSA. V was trimmed by 1 base and J by 6 bases, leaving 8 bases between them. In DNA form, the CDR3 reads TGTGCCAGCAGCTTAGACGTAGTGGATACGCAGTATTTT. Its translation: CASSLDVVDTQYF.

The genes are TRBV4-3 and TRBJ2-7; 7 bases are shared with TRBD1. Trimming took 3 bases from V and 6 from J; bases not matched to a gene: 8. Germline V gene lookup returns CDR1 LGHNA and CDR2 YSLEER. This CDR3 comprises 14 residues. CDR3 sequence (DNA): TGCGCCAGCAGCCACCTCCCACAGGGGAGCGAGCAGTACTTC. Translation gives CASSHLPQGSEQYF.

Notes on this clone: One end of the junction is discordant with germline, which a read error may explain. The chain uses TRBV29-1 and TRBJ2-3, with a weak D call TRBD2 (6 bases). Germline CDR1 and CDR2: SQVTM and ANQGSEA. This CDR3 is 15 amino acids long. The DNA of the CDR3 is TGCAGCGCTGAATCTCCGGGAGTTGAGACAGATACGCAGTATTTT. This encodes CSAESPGVETDTQYF.

In nucleotides, the CDR3 is TGTGCCAGCCGAACCGGGACAGGGAACTATGGCTACACCTTC. This translates into CASRTGTGNYGYTF. The V gene is TRBV6-5, the J gene TRBJ1-2, with TRBD1 identical over 9 bases. V lost 8 bases and J lost 2; bases outside the gene matches: 6. Germline CDR1 is MNHEY and CDR2 is SVGAGI. The CDR3 length is 14 residues.

The chain uses TRBV24-1 and TRBJ2-7; D not resolved. Trimming removed 4 bases from V and 6 bases from J, with 9 bases in between. The CDR3 extends over 12 amino acids. CDR1 KGHDR and CDR2 SFDVKD come from the germline V gene. CDR3 protein: CATSDRQGEQYF. CDR3 sequence (DNA): TGTGCCACCAGTGACCGACAAGGCGAGCAGTACTTC.

To note about this clone: Other DNA sequences from this sample encode an identical CDR3 as well. The chain recombines TRBV12-3 or TRBV12-4 with TRBJ1-1; a possible D gene is TRBD1 (6 bases). Trimming pared 1 base from V and 4 bases from J, leaving 7 bases between. The CDR3 covers 13 residues. The CDR3 DNA reads TGTGCCAGCAGTTTAGGAGGGGGCACTGAAGCTTTCTTT. Encoded protein: CASSLGGGTEAFF.

This chain joins TRBV5-4 and TRBJ2-7; a possible D gene is TRBD2 (6 bases). V was cut by 2 bases and J by 6 bases, with 15 bases left in between. The CDR3 runs 14 residues. The germline V gene encodes CDR1 SGHNT and CDR2 YYREEE (reference sequence). This CDR3 reads CASSFPGDLGEQYF. DNA of the CDR3: TGTGCCAGCAGCTTCCCGGGAGACCTAGGCGAGCAGTACTTC.

The chain combines TRBV29-1 with TRBJ1-1; 8 positions match TRBD1. CDR1 is SQVTM and CDR2 is ANQGSEA in the germline V gene. The length of the CDR3 is 15 residues. Trimming cost V 1 base and J 6 bases; bases outside gene matches: 10. CDR3 nucleotides: TGCAGCGTTGAAGTGGCCAGGGGGCGAGGAGCTGAAGCTTTCTTT. Translating gives CSVEVARGRGAEAFF.

The rearrangement links TRBV5-6 to TRBJ2-7; 10 bases are a match to TRBD1. The CDR3 is 16 residues long. J lost 5 bases, V lost 3 bases, and 11 bases had no gene match. Germline loops: CDR1 SGHDT, CDR2 YYEEEE. The CDR3, as DNA: TGTGCCAGCAGCTGGGGACGGGACAGGGGAACTCACGAGCAGTACTTC. Its protein is CASSWGRDRGTHEQYF.

This clone has more than one count but fewer than ten. The chain carries TRBV11-2 and TRBJ2-7; 7 bases are a match to TRBD2. The V and J ends lost 10 bases and 7 bases, in that order; junction bases with no gene match: 16. This CDR3 spans 14 amino acids. Germline CDR1 SGHAT, CDR2 FQNNGV. CDR3 nucleotides: TGTGCCACCGGGACCTGGGGAGGGCTGGGAGAGCAGTACTTC. This gives the protein CATGTWGGLGEQYF.

J is TRBJ1-2 and V is TRBV6-5, with 7 bases that match TRBD1. Per germline, CDR1 MNHEY and CDR2 SVGAGI. Trimming cost V 2 bases and J 6 bases; bases outside gene matches: 9. The CDR3 sequence is 15 residues long. The CDR3 sequence is CASSYVNRGENGYTF. CDR3 DNA: TGTGCCAGCAGTTACGTAAACAGGGGTGAGAATGGCTACACCTTC.

The CDR3 sequence is CASSLGEWVSTDTQYF. In DNA, the CDR3 is TGTGCCAGCAGCTTAGGGGAGTGGGTGAGCACAGATACGCAGTATTTT. This chain connects TRBV11-3 to TRBJ2-3, with D possibly being TRBD2 (5 bases). Trimming shortened V by 1 base and J by 0 bases, and 11 bases separated the two germline ends. The CDR3 sequence is 16 residues long. Germline values: CDR1 SGHNT, CDR2 YENEEA. The full variable domain, in which reference TRBV11-3 and TRBJ2-3 provide the parts outside the CDR3, is EAGVVQSPRYKIIEKKQPVAFWCNPISGHNTLYWYLQNLGQGPELLIRYENEEAVDDSQLPKDRFSAERLKGVDSTLKIQPAELGDSAVYLCASSLGEWVSTDTQYFGPGTRLTVL.

This chain connects TRBV5-1 to TRBJ2-3, with 9 bases that match TRBD2. CDR3 length: 14 amino acids. Germline loops: CDR1 SGHRS, CDR2 YFSETQ. V trimming: 3 bases; J trimming: 6 bases; junction bases outside the gene matches: 5. The CDR3 DNA is TGCGCCAGCAGCTCGGCGGGGGGGCCCGATACGCAGTATTTT. Residues: CASSSAGGPDTQYF. Variable domain in full (rest from reference TRBV5-1 and TRBJ2-3): KAGVTQTPRYLIKTRGQQVTLSCSPISGHRSVSWYQQTPGQGLQFLFEYFSETQRNKGNFPGRFSGRQFSNSRSEMNVSTLELGDSALYLCASSSAGGPDTQYFGPGTRLTVL.